The rows below give T cell receptor beta chains drawn from one sample of a study of blood T cell repertoires in COVID-19. The assay was immunoSEQ multiplex PCR, and TCRdb's table has in-frame clones only and misses some. The table records roughly 400,000 clones, 88% of them present only once. Sequenced: PBMCs or T cells enriched from blood (not recorded which). The source is a woman in her thirties or forties with acute COVID-19. Both conserved end residues are part of each CDR3. The D gene is left open where the match is weak. The listing skips clone size in some rows; elsewhere it reads once, few, many or a size class.

CDR3nt: TGCGCCAGCAGCTTGCGCACGCCTAGCGGGGAAGTCAAAGAGACCCAGTACTTC; CDR3aa: CASSLRTPSGEVKETQYF; d_gene: TRBD2; abundance: -; j_gene: TRBJ2-5; v_gene: TRBV5-1
CDR3nt: TGTGCCTGGAGTGTACAGGGTGCGGGGGGGATCAATCAGCCCCAGCATTTT; CDR3aa: CAWSVQGAGGINQPQHF; d_gene: -; abundance: few; j_gene: TRBJ1-5; v_gene: TRBV30
CDR3nt: TGTGCCATCAGACAGGGAGACGAAAAACTGTTTTTT; CDR3aa: CAIRQGDEKLFF; d_gene: -; abundance: -; j_gene: TRBJ1-4; v_gene: TRBV10-3
CDR3nt: TGTGCCAGCAGTTATACCCGGGATCAGCCCCAGCATTTT; CDR3aa: CASSYTRDQPQHF; d_gene: -; abundance: -; j_gene: TRBJ1-5; v_gene: TRBV6-5
CDR3nt: TGTGCCAGCAGCATGACAGGCCTTGGGAACACTGAAGCTTTCTTT; CDR3aa: CASSMTGLGNTEAFF; d_gene: -; abundance: -; j_gene: TRBJ1-1; v_gene: TRBV9
CDR3nt: TGCGCCAGCGCGGCTAGCGGGGGAAACTCCTACAATGAGCAGTTCTTC; CDR3aa: CASAASGGNSYNEQFF; d_gene: TRBD2; abundance: -; j_gene: TRBJ2-1; v_gene: TRBV5-1
CDR3nt: TGTGCCAGCAGTGAAACAGGGAACTATGGCTACACCTTC; CDR3aa: CASSETGNYGYTF; d_gene: -; abundance: -; j_gene: TRBJ1-2; v_gene: TRBV2
CDR3nt: TGTGCCAGCAGCCAAGATACGGGAAGGAATTCACCCCTCCACTTT; CDR3aa: CASSQDTGRNSPLHF; d_gene: -; abundance: -; j_gene: TRBJ1-6; v_gene: TRBV14
CDR3nt: TGCGCCAGCAGCTTTGAGTGGGGCAACACTGAAGCTTTCTTT; CDR3aa: CASSFEWGNTEAFF; d_gene: -; abundance: -; j_gene: TRBJ1-1; v_gene: TRBV5-1
CDR3nt: TGTGCCAGCAGTTACTCAAGTGGGACAGGGGCCTATGGCTACACCTTC; CDR3aa: CASSYSSGTGAYGYTF; d_gene: TRBD1; abundance: -; j_gene: TRBJ1-2; v_gene: TRBV6-5
CDR3nt: TGTGCCACCAGTGATCCCACACAGTACACCGGGGAGCTGTTTTTT; CDR3aa: CATSDPTQYTGELFF; d_gene: -; abundance: -; j_gene: TRBJ2-2; v_gene: TRBV24-1
CDR3nt: TGTGCCAGCAGTTTCTCCGGGACAGGGCTCCACGAGCAGTACTTC; CDR3aa: CASSFSGTGLHEQYF; d_gene: TRBD1; abundance: -; j_gene: TRBJ2-7; v_gene: TRBV27
CDR3nt: TGTGCCAGTAGTCCGGACAGGGAATTGATCGGGGCTTTCTTT; CDR3aa: CASSPDRELIGAFF; d_gene: TRBD1; abundance: -; j_gene: TRBJ1-1; v_gene: TRBV19
CDR3nt: TGTGCCAGTAGTATAGATCAAACCCGCGGGAACATTCAGTACTTC; CDR3aa: CASSIDQTRGNIQYF; d_gene: -; abundance: -; j_gene: TRBJ2-4; v_gene: TRBV19
CDR3nt: TGTGCCAGCAGGAATTGGGCGGGGAACACTGAAGCTTTCTTT; CDR3aa: CASRNWAGNTEAFF; d_gene: -; abundance: -; j_gene: TRBJ1-1; v_gene: TRBV2